Described below is a single TCR beta chain sequence and its context. Its antigen is unidentified. The sample is drawn from a study of cytomegalovirus exposure and HLA in healthy donors. The CDR3 is made up of 17 amino acids. Germline V gene sequence: CDR1 MNHEY, CDR2 SMNVEV (reference sequence). V was clipped by 6 bases and J by 2 bases; unmatched bases: 10. Assay: immunoSEQ multiplex PCR; the TCRdb copy retains only in-frame clones and omits some. The data hold just under 150,000 clones, with 87% observed a single time. Findings of the study overall: According to a later analysis, TCR clusters from the first cohort tended to co-occur in the roughly 120 validation repertoires.

The donors were members of the validation cohort, which comprised 90 to 150 subjects and was separate from the first cohort of around 700 subjects. The sequenced sample was PBMCs. The receptor's source is a man between 18 and 35 years old in good health and CMV-seropositive. The chain uses TRBV27 and TRBJ2-5, with TRBD2 identical over 12 bases. CDR3 in amino acids: CASSSWTSGVSQETQYF. CDR3 coding DNA: TGTGCCAGCAGCTCCTGGACTAGCGGGGTGTCACAAGAGACCCAGTACTTC.